This entry lists 19 T cell receptor beta chains sequenced from one sample in a study of Tregs in tolerant kidney transplant recipients (dated by TCRdb to between 2018 and 2021). Receptors were amplified or captured by the immunoSEQ multiplex PCR assay. TCRdb provides this immuneACCESS table in a form limited to in-frame rearrangements. Some clones are lacking; in checked studies, under half of them reflect an unresolved V gene, and why the rest are absent is not known. Here the sample has over 60,000 clones; around 83% occur a single time. The biggest ten clones account for approximately 4.8% of the sample. Material: CD4+ T cells from blood. These receptors all stem from a human donor in good health.

V and J are TRBV10-3 and TRBJ2-3; maybe TRBD2 (6 bases). Germline lookup yields CDR1 ENHRY and CDR2 SYGVKD. With 4 bases removed from V and 1 base from J, the gap between germline ends came to 12 bases. The CDR3 has 15 amino acids. Written as DNA, the CDR3 is TGTGCCATCAGTGTGGGACTTCTTGGCACAGATACGCAGTATTTT. Translated, it gives CAISVGLLGTDTQYF.

This sequence joins TRBV30 and TRBJ1-1; maybe TRBD1 (6 bases). CDR1 GTSNPN and CDR2 SVGIG come from the germline V gene (reference sequence). Trimming took 4 bases from V and 6 from J, leaving 18 bases between them. The CDR3 consists of 14 residues. CDR3 in DNA: TGTGCCTGGAAAGGGACACCTCTTTTAGCTGAAGCTTTCTTT. This sequence encodes CAWKGTPLLAEAFF.

This clone was counted once. The chain couples TRBV6-1 to TRBJ1-3; TRBD1 aligns across 7 bases. Trimming cost V 5 bases and J 0 bases; bases outside gene matches: 4. The CDR3 has 15 residues. Looked up from germline, CDR1 is MNHNS and CDR2 is SASEGT. The CDR3 nucleotides are TGTGCCAGCAGTCAAACAGGGGTCTCTGGAAACACCATATATTTT. This sequence encodes CASSQTGVSGNTIYF.

The rearrangement uses TRBV7-9 and TRBJ2-1; no clear D gene. The CDR3 loop spans 13 amino acids. The germline V gene has CDR1 SEHNR and CDR2 FQNEAQ (reference sequence). Trimming stripped 5 bases from V and 9 bases from J, with 14 bases between. CDR3 loop: CASSPGWVGEQFF. DNA for the CDR3: TGTGCCAGCAGCCCTGGGTGGGTCGGTGAGCAGTTCTTC.

This clone was seen more than once but under ten times. V gene TRBV6-5 combines with J gene TRBJ2-5; the D is unclear. Trimming took 6 bases from V and 5 from J, leaving 10 bases between them. The length of the CDR3 is 12 residues. CDR1 and CDR2 from the germline V gene are MNHEY and SVGAGI. The CDR3 nucleotides read TGTGCCAGCAGCACTGACGGGGAGACCCAGTACTTC. It encodes CASSTDGETQYF.

This sequence joins TRBV15 and TRBJ1-4, with 9 bases aligning to TRBD1. With V trimmed by 6 bases and J by 5 bases, 4 bases remained unmatched. This CDR3 has 14 residues. Germline CDR1 is LNHNV and CDR2 is YYDKDF (reference sequence). The CDR3 DNA sequence: TGTGCCACCAGGCAAGACAGGGGGAATGAAAAACTGTTTTTT. Translating it yields CATRQDRGNEKLFF.

The CDR3 loop reads CASSVDKGGETQYF. CDR3 bases: TGTGCCAGCAGCGTAGATAAGGGTGGAGAGACCCAGTACTTC. V and J are TRBV9 and TRBJ2-5; D gene ambiguous. CDR1 is SGDLS and CDR2 is YYNGEE in the germline V gene. This CDR3 comprises 14 residues. Deletions cut 0 bases from V and 4 bases from J, with 10 bases between.

The chain recombines TRBV5-4 with TRBJ2-2, with 8 positions matching TRBD1. Germline CDR1 reads SGHNT; CDR2 reads YYREEE (reference sequence). This CDR3 comprises 14 residues. The V and J ends lost 7 bases and 7 bases, in that order; junction bases with no gene match: 9. The DNA for the CDR3 is TGTGCCAGCCTAACCCAGGGGGCGGACGGGGAGCTGTTTTTT. This encodes CASLTQGADGELFF.

The table lists this clone with a count of one. The rearrangement links TRBV29-1 to TRBJ2-5; no clear D. With 3 bases removed from V and 5 bases from J, the gap between germline ends came to 13 bases. CDR1 and CDR2 from the germline V gene are SQVTM and ANQGSEA. The CDR3 is 13 amino acids. The DNA for the CDR3 is TGCAGCGTTGAGGCCAGGTGGATGGAGACCCAGTACTTC. It yields the protein CSVEARWMETQYF.

V and J are TRBV27 and TRBJ1-6, with 8 bases identical to TRBD1. J was trimmed by 10 bases and V by 5 bases; bases with no gene match: 7. The CDR3 totals 14 residues. The germline gives CDR1 MNHEY, CDR2 SMNVEV (reference sequence). The CDR3 loop is CASSPRTGRSPLHF. CDR3 coding DNA: TGTGCCAGCAGTCCGCGGACAGGGAGATCACCCCTCCACTTT.

CDR3 protein: CASSNRAGRAGELFF. CDR3 sequence (DNA): TGTGCCAGTAGTAACCGGGCTGGTCGAGCCGGGGAGCTGTTTTTT. This rearrangement joins TRBV19 to TRBJ2-2; D gene ambiguous. The CDR3 loop spans 15 amino acids. Germline V gives CDR1 LNHDA, CDR2 SQIVND (reference sequence). V was shortened by 4 bases and J by 6 bases, with 15 bases between the two germline ends.

V gene TRBV9 combines with J gene TRBJ2-1; D call uncertain. Germline-derived CDR1 and CDR2 are SGDLS and YYNGEE. CDR3 length: 14 amino acids. V was shortened by 0 bases and J by 5 bases, with 9 bases between the two germline ends. Here the CDR3 DNA reads TGTGCCAGCAGCGTAGACCCGCGGAACAATGAGCAGTTCTTC. This codes for CASSVDPRNNEQFF.

The chain has TRBV12-5 and TRBJ2-7; a weak D match, TRBD1 (5 bases). The V end lost 4 bases, the J end lost 0 bases, and 19 bases lay between the germline ends. Per the germline V gene, CDR1 is LGHNT and CDR2 is FRNRAP. This CDR3 comprises 17 residues. The CDR3 DNA follows: TGTGCTAGTGGTTCGTCGTTTTGGGGCAGAGGCTCCTACGAGCAGTACTTC. Protein sequence: CASGSSFWGRGSYEQYF.

J is TRBJ1-1 and V is TRBV4-3, with TRBD1 identical over 9 bases. V shed 4 bases and J 3 bases; nucleotides not matched to a gene: 3. This CDR3 region has 14 residues. Germline lookup yields CDR1 LGHNA and CDR2 YSLEER. Here the CDR3 DNA reads TGCGCCAGCAGCCTCTGGACAGGGGACACTGAAGCTTTCTTT. Its translation: CASSLWTGDTEAFF.

There are a few counts of this clone. This chain uses TRBV11-1 with TRBJ1-1, with 10 positions matching TRBD1. Germline CDR1 SGHAT, CDR2 FQDESV (reference sequence). The V gene end was trimmed by 1 base and the J gene end by 5 bases; junction bases not matched to a gene: 4. The CDR3 consists of 15 residues. CDR3 residues: CASSLDWDRGTEAFF. DNA of the CDR3: TGTGCCAGCAGCTTAGATTGGGACAGGGGTACTGAAGCTTTCTTT.

The rearrangement links TRBV10-3 to TRBJ2-2; TRBD1 matches at 8 bases. CDR1 is ENHRY and CDR2 is SYGVKD in the germline V gene. The CDR3 is made up of 14 amino acids. The V segment lost 6 bases and the J segment 3 bases; nucleotides outside the gene matches: 3. The CDR3 nucleotides are TGTGCCATCAGCGCGGACAGGGACACCGGGGAGCTGTTTTTT. It translates to CAISADRDTGELFF.

This clone was counted a single time. The rearrangement uses TRBV19 and TRBJ1-4, with unresolved D. CDR3 length: 13 amino acids. In germline, CDR1 is LNHDA, CDR2 SQIVND (reference sequence). The V end was cut by 10 bases, the J end by 8 bases, with 17 bases between. DNA for the CDR3: TGTGCCACCGCTACAGCCGAGTCGGAAAAACTGTTTTTT. Encoded protein: CATATAESEKLFF.

This chain uses TRBV4-3 with TRBJ1-3; D uncertain. V lost 3 bases to trimming and J lost 7 bases, with 7 bases between them. The CDR3 sequence is 12 residues long. CDR1 is LGHNA, CDR2 YSLEER, per germline. Here the CDR3 reads CASSQTPNTIYF. Here the CDR3 DNA reads TGCGCCAGCAGCCAGACCCCGAACACCATATATTTT.

The V call is TRBV11-3, the J call TRBJ2-7; TRBD2 is a possible D gene (6 bases). The CDR3 has 13 amino acids. From germline, CDR1 is SGHNT and CDR2 YENEEA. V was shortened by 5 bases and J by 5 bases, with 13 bases between the two germline ends. CDR3 protein: CASSLMGGHEQYF. CDR3 nucleotide sequence: TGTGCCAGCAGCCTCATGGGGGGTCACGAGCAGTACTTC.